The present T cell receptor (beta chain) was sequenced within a study of T cells in Graves' hyperthyroidism and ophthalmopathy. The CDR3 totals 16 residues. Deletions cut 4 bases from V and 3 bases from J, with 16 bases between. CDR1 is MDHEN and CDR2 is SYDVKM in the germline V gene. Template material for amplifying TCR beta CDR3 regions consisted of RNA transcripts. Using the HTBI primer set, a first-round RT-PCR was run on the TCR CDR3. TCRdb re-called the multiplex PCR reads with MiXCR, one entry per CDR3 protein. The sample holds about half a million distinct CDR3 sequences, around 21% seen once. Over 18 months, lack of ophthalmopathy progression marked Graves' hyperthyroidism as stable. Newly diagnosed hyperthyroidism, duration under 2 months, in patients aged 18 to 65. Diagnostic decisions used clinical symptoms, serum thyroxine and TRAb, thyroid ultrasound and orbital computed tomography. Cells are PBMCs isolated from roughly 10 ml of fresh blood.

This clonotype has a count of ten or more. The sample taken for sequencing was blood. The gene calls are TRBV28 and TRBJ1-3; D is unresolved. This clonotype was obtained from a man between 18 and 29 years old with Graves' hyperthyroidism. CDR3 coding DNA: TGTGCCAGCAGTTACCGTCTGAGGCACGTTGGAAACACCATATATTTT. Protein: CASSYRLRHVGNTIYF.